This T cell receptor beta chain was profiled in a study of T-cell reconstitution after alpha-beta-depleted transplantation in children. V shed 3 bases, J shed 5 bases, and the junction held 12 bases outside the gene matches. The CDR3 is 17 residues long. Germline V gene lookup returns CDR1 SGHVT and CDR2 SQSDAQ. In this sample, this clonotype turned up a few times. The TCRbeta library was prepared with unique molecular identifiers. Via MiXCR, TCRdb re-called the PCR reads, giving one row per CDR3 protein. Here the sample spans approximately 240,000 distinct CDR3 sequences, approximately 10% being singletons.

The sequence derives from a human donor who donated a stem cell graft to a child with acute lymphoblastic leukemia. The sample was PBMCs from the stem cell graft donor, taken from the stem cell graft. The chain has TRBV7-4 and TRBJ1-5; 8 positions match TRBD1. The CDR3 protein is CASSLTGAAKCYQPQHF. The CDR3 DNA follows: TGTGCCAGCAGCTTGACAGGGGCTGCGAAATGCTATCAGCCCCAGCATTTT.